This T cell receptor beta chain was profiled in a study of T cell repertoires in cytomegalovirus infection. TCRdb passed the reads through MiXCR, listing each CDR3 protein once. This repertoire shows 200,000 to 300,000 distinct CDR3 sequences, roughly 9% found once; its top ten account for over 13%. Germline V gene data show CDR1 as MNHEY and CDR2 as SVGEGT. The V end was cut by 6 bases, the J end by 1 base, with 12 bases between. This CDR3 is built from 14 residues. This clonotype showed up just a few times. The origin of this receptor is a human donor in good health (CMV status not recorded). Some clones in this sample may be carry-over from other donors' samples. The sample taken for sequencing was PBMCs. J is TRBJ1-1 and V is TRBV6-2 or TRBV6-3; D remains unclear. In DNA form, the CDR3 reads TGTGCCAGCAGCCACGGATATACGAACACTGAAGCTTTCTTT. This sequence encodes CASSHGYTNTEAFF.